A selection of T cell receptor beta chains follows, all from one sample in a study of beta chain features in type 1 diabetes. The protocol was immunoSEQ multiplex PCR, while the TCRdb copy is restricted to in-frame clones and leaves out a portion. The profile shows 300,000 to 400,000 clones, roughly 8.8% of them singletons. The source material was central memory CD4+ T cells from blood. These receptors were taken from a man between 25 and 39 years old with type 1 diabetes. Each CDR3 is given without its conserved first and last residue. Clone size, where shown, is once, few, many, or a class for clones that have expanded.

size	V	J	CDR3
NA	TRBV7-2	TRBJ1-2	ASSLGQGHGYT
many	TRBV2	TRBJ1-2	ASSRRPGNYGYT
few	TRBV4-3	TRBJ2-3	ASSQESSGGAFDTQY
NA	TRBV7-2	TRBJ2-6	ASSSQMSGANVLT
few	TRBV11-2	TRBJ2-5	ASRGGTLMTQY
many	TRBV19	TRBJ2-2	ASSGTIYTGELF
NA	TRBV6-5	TRBJ1-3	ASSYSLNSGNTIY
few	TRBV14	TRBJ2-7	ASSQTMAGYEQY
NA	TRBV7-2	TRBJ2-3	ASGRTSGGPDTQY
few	TRBV4-3	TRBJ1-1	ASSQEVRGAGDAEAF
NA	TRBV7-8	TRBJ2-2	ASSLLAGVNTGELF
few	TRBV5-1	TRBJ1-1	ASSFVGESTEAF
few	TRBV6-6	TRBJ2-1	ASQNYNEQF
few	TRBV5-1	TRBJ1-5	ASSETGTGGVGNQPQH
NA	TRBV18	TRBJ1-1	ASSPGTGGFTEAF
NA	TRBV28	TRBJ2-7	ASSLGTTYEQY
NA	TRBV11-3	TRBJ2-4	ASNPGQAKNIQY
NA	TRBV7-2	TRBJ2-5	ASSLLTQETQY
NA	TRBV19	TRBJ2-7	ASTTGQGVMY
many	TRBV4-3	TRBJ2-1	ASSQAPQGQGAYNEQF
NA	TRBV7-9	TRBJ1-2	ASSLAMGGYT
NA	TRBV7-2	TRBJ2-3	ASSLEGWGTQY
few	TRBV29-1	TRBJ1-2	SDLGAGLGYT
few	TRBV9	TRBJ2-7	ASSATGTTYEQY
many	TRBV5-1	TRBJ2-7	ASSLSSYEQY
few	TRBV5-6	TRBJ1-2	ASSLKGHRENGYT
few	TRBV6-1	TRBJ2-3	ATEPRDTQY
NA	TRBV20-1	TRBJ1-1	SAGPVAEAF
NA	TRBV28	TRBJ2-5	ASTSNGETQY
many	TRBV4-3	TRBJ2-1	ASSQEITGTQQF
NA	TRBV27	TRBJ1-2	ASSLPTGANYGYT
NA	TRBV28	TRBJ2-5	ASSFHGNQETQY
many	TRBV29-1	TRBJ2-1	SVEGGRNEQF